This T cell receptor beta chain was captured by sequencing in a study of CD8 T cells in Susac syndrome. General study findings and limits: As the study acknowledged, the number of individuals in its TCR sequencing and HLA analysis was relatively small.

This CDR3 is 17 amino acids long. V dropped 0 bases and J dropped 0 bases, with 12 bases sitting between them. Per germline, CDR1 PRHDT and CDR2 FYEKMQ (reference sequence). TCR beta sequences were obtained from blood CD8+ and CD4+ T cells. Negative isolation was used for CD8+ and CD4+ T cells, and FACS enrichment was applied to TEMRA cells. Remarks on this clonotype: What it binds is not known.

Random hexamers were used to reverse transcribe an amount of roughly 0.5 to 1 ug RNA. Multiplex PCR with immunoSEQ amplified the TCR beta CDR3 across 54 Vbeta and 13 Jbeta. TCRdb fed the immunoSEQ multiplex PCR reads into MiXCR, producing one record per CDR3 protein. The data show some 190,000 distinct CDR3 sequences, with approximately 94% seen just once and 0.085% to 0.11% held by the top ten. The chain uses TRBV13 and TRBJ2-4; no definite D call. This clonotype was obtained from a human donor in good health. The sequenced sample consisted of CD4+ T cells from PBMCs. CDR3 in DNA: TGTGCCAGCAGCTTAGGCGGTCACCCTGGAGCCAAAAACATTCAGTACTTC. Translated, it gives CASSLGGHPGAKNIQYF.